Each of the 14 T cell receptor beta chains below was sequenced from the same sample in a study of blood T cell repertoires in COVID-19. TCRdb's copy holds only in-frame clones and misses some; the assay was immunoSEQ multiplex PCR. The sample consists of fewer than 250,000 clones, approximately 90% of them appearing once. Sequencing was carried out using peripheral blood. These receptors all come from a human donor in a cohort sampled during active COVID-19.

V and J are TRBV9 and TRBJ2-2; D perhaps matches TRBD1 (5 bases). Germline CDR1 reads SGDLS; CDR2 reads YYNGEE. V lost 0 bases, J lost 7 bases, and 10 bases lay in between. CDR3 length: 14 amino acids. This CDR3 reads CASSVAPQGGELFF. CDR3 nucleotides: TGTGCCAGCAGCGTAGCACCCCAGGGCGGGGAGCTGTTTTTT.

The V call is TRBV2, the J call TRBJ1-2; 11 nucleotides match TRBD1. After removal of 10 bases from V and 7 bases from J, the junction contained 5 bases not matched to a gene. This CDR3 spans 12 amino acids. Germline CDR1 is SNHLY and CDR2 is FYNNEI. The CDR3 DNA is TGTGCCATCATGGACAGGGGGCCTGGCTACACCTTC. It encodes CAIMDRGPGYTF.

Only a few counts were recorded for this clone. The J gene is TRBJ1-5, the V gene TRBV4-1; D unresolved. Trimming cost V 1 base and J 5 bases, with 18 bases left between them. The CDR3 is 17 residues long. Germline loops: CDR1 MGHRA, CDR2 YSYEKL. Here the CDR3 reads CASSQVQRAGSHQPQHF. In DNA form, the CDR3 reads TGCGCCAGCAGCCAAGTCCAGAGGGCCGGGTCCCATCAGCCCCAGCATTTT.

V gene TRBV9 combines with J gene TRBJ1-2; D uncertain. The CDR3 is 15 residues long. The ends were cut back, 0 bases at V and 5 bases at J, with 14 bases in the middle. The V gene's germline CDR1 is SGDLS and CDR2 YYNGEE. The CDR3 DNA reads as TGTGCCAGCAGCGTAGGGTTGGGTAGCCGATATGGCTACACCTTC. Amino acids: CASSVGLGSRYGYTF.

This rearrangement joins TRBV6-6 to TRBJ1-5; 9 positions agree with TRBD1. V dropped 8 bases and J dropped 4; count of bases not matched to a gene: 9. The CDR3 totals 15 residues. Per the germline V gene, CDR1 is MNHNY and CDR2 is SVGAGI (reference sequence). As DNA, the CDR3 is TGTGCCAGCGGGGGGGACAGGGCTGTAAATCAGCCCCAGCATTTT. Its translation: CASGGDRAVNQPQHF.

This clone was observed a single time. CDR3: CASSPGTGRMAFF. For the CDR3, the DNA is TGTGCCAGCAGCCCGGGGACAGGGAGGATGGCTTTCTTT. V is TRBV12-3 or TRBV12-4 and J is TRBJ1-1; TRBD1 matches 9 bases. V shed 6 bases and J 11 bases; nucleotides not matched to a gene: 10. This CDR3 region has 13 residues.

There are many counts of this clone. The chain recombines TRBV4-2 with TRBJ2-1; tentatively, D is TRBD2 (5 bases). Germline lookup yields CDR1 LGHNA and CDR2 YNFKEQ. V was trimmed by 0 bases and J by 10 bases, leaving 10 bases between them. This CDR3 comprises 13 residues. The CDR3 DNA sequence: TGTGCCAGCAGCCAAGATACGACGGGGGAGCAGTTCTTC. Translating gives CASSQDTTGEQFF.

The V call is TRBV6-2 or TRBV6-3, the J call TRBJ1-2; D is possibly TRBD1 (5 bases). In germline, CDR1 is MNHEY, CDR2 SVGEGT. With 4 bases removed from V and 1 base from J, the gap between germline ends came to 7 bases. The CDR3 covers 13 residues. The DNA for the CDR3 is TGTGCCAGCAGTTGGGACTTTAACTATGGCTACACCTTC. This sequence encodes CASSWDFNYGYTF.

V is TRBV28 and J is TRBJ1-5; D gene ambiguous. Germline V lookup: CDR1 MDHEN, CDR2 SYDVKM. This CDR3 spans 14 amino acids. The V and J ends lost 3 bases and 3 bases respectively, with 9 bases between them. CDR3 nucleotides: TGTGCCAGCAGTTTGTGGGCGTCCAATCAGCCCCAGCATTTT. Translating gives CASSLWASNQPQHF.

This rearrangement joins TRBV5-1 to TRBJ1-6; maybe TRBD1 (6 bases). CDR1 and CDR2 (germline): SGHRS, YFSETQ. This CDR3 is 15 amino acids long. V lost 4 bases, J lost 7 bases, and 15 bases lay in between. The CDR3 DNA reads TGCGCCAGCAGCACCAGGGGATCTGGGAATTCACCCCTCCACTTT. This codes for CASSTRGSGNSPLHF.

The V call is TRBV6-2 or TRBV6-3, the J call TRBJ1-5; 8 positions match TRBD1. V trimming: 0 bases; J trimming: 4 bases; junction bases outside the gene matches: 11. The germline V gene encodes CDR1 MNHEY and CDR2 SVGEGT. The CDR3 sequence is 18 residues long. CDR3 sequence: CASSYSSGGPHTNQPQHF. CDR3 sequence (DNA): TGTGCCAGCAGTTACTCGTCAGGGGGCCCGCACACAAATCAGCCCCAGCATTTT.

This clone is a singleton in its sample. This chain links TRBV19 with TRBJ2-6; TRBD1 matches at 8 bases. J was trimmed by 5 bases and V by 3 bases; bases with no gene match: 6. Germline V gene data show CDR1 as LNHDA and CDR2 as SQIVND (reference sequence). This CDR3 region has 16 residues. The CDR3, as DNA: TGTGCCAGTAGTATGCCGACAGGGGTTAGGGCCAACGTCCTGACTTTC. As protein: CASSMPTGVRANVLTF.

The rearrangement links TRBV15 to TRBJ2-5, with D maybe TRBD1 (5 bases). The CDR3 is 16 residues long. Between the trimmed V and J ends, which lost 2 bases and 5 bases, there was a span of 18 bases. Germline CDR1 is LNHNV and CDR2 is YYDKDF (reference sequence). DNA for the CDR3: TGTGCCACCAGCAGATCCAGGGCCCCCGACGGGGAGACCCAGTACTTC. It specifies CATSRSRAPDGETQYF.

The chain is built from TRBV7-8 and TRBJ1-4; TRBD1 matches at 9 bases. CDR1 and CDR2 from the germline V gene are SGHVS and FQNEAQ. The trim removed 5 bases at V and 2 bases at J, leaving 9 bases unmatched. This CDR3 region has 17 residues. The CDR3 sequence: CASSPKTGGMTNEKLFF. Here the CDR3 DNA reads TGTGCCAGCAGCCCGAAGACAGGGGGAATGACTAATGAAAAACTGTTTTTT.